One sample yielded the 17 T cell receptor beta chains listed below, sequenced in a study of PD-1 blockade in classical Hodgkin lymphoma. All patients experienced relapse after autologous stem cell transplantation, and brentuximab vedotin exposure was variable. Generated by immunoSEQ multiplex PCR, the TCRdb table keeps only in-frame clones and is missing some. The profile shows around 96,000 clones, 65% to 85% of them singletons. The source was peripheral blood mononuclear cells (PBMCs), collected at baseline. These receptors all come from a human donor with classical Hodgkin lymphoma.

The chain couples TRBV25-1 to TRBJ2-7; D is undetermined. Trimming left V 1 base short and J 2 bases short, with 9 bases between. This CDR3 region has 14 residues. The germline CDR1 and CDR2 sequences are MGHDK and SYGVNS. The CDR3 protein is CASSEWGIPYEQYF. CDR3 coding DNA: TGTGCCAGCAGTGAATGGGGTATACCCTACGAGCAGTACTTC.

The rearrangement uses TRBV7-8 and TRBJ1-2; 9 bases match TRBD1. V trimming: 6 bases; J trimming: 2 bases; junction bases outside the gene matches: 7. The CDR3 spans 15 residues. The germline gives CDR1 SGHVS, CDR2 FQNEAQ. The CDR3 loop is CASSGFGTGNYGYTF. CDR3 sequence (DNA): TGTGCCAGCAGTGGATTCGGGACAGGGAACTATGGCTACACCTTC.

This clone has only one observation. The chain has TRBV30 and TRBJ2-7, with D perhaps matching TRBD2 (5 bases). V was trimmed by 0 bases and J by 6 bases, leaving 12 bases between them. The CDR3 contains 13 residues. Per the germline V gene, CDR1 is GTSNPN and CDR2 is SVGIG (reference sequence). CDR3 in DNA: TGTGCCTGGAGTGTACTAGAAGGTAGCGAGCAGTACTTC. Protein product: CAWSVLEGSEQYF.

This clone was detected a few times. CDR3 bases: TGTGCCAGTAGCTCCCGGACAGGGTTGAGGTACGAGCAGTACTTC. Protein: CASSSRTGLRYEQYF. V gene TRBV19 combines with J gene TRBJ2-7, with 8 bases that match TRBD1. V lost 6 bases, J lost 4 bases, and 11 bases stayed unmatched. Germline-derived CDR1 and CDR2 are LNHDA and SQIVND (reference sequence). The CDR3 has 15 amino acids.

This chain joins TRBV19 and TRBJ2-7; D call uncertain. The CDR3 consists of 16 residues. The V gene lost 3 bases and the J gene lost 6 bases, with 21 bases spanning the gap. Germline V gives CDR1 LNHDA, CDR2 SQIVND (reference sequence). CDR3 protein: CASSISGLIPGFEQYF. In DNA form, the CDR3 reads TGTGCCAGTAGTATTTCCGGGTTAATTCCTGGTTTCGAGCAGTACTTC.

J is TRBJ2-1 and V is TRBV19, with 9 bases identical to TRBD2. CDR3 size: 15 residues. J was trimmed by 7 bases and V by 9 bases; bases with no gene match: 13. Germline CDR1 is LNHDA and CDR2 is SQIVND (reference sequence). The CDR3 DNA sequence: TGTGCCAGCACACTGGGGCTAGCGGGAAGGAATGAGCAGTTCTTC. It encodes CASTLGLAGRNEQFF.

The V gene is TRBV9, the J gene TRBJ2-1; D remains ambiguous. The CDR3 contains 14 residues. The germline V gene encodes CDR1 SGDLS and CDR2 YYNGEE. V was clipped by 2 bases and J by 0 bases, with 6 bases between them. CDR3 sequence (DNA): TGTGCCAGCAGCGTCTACGGCTCCTACAATGAGCAGTTCTTC. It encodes CASSVYGSYNEQFF.

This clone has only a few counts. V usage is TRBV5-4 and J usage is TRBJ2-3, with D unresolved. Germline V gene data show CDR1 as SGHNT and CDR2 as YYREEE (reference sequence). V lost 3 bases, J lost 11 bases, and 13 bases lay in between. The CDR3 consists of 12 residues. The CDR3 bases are TGTGCCAGCAGCTCCGACTCGCCCCGGCAGTATTTT. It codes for CASSSDSPRQYF. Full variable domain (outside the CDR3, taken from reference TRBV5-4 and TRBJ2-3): ETGVTQSPTHLIKTRGQQVTLRCSSQSGHNTVSWYQQALGQGPQFIFQYYREEENGRGNFPPRFSGLQFPNYSSELNVNALELDDSALYLCASSSDSPRQYFGPGTRLTVL.

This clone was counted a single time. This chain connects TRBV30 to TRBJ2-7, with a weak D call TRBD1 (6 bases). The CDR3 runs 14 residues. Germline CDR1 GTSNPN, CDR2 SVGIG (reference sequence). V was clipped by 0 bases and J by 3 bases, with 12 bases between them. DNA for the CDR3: TGTGCCTGGAGTGTACACGGGACAAGCTACGAGCAGTACTTC. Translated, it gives CAWSVHGTSYEQYF.

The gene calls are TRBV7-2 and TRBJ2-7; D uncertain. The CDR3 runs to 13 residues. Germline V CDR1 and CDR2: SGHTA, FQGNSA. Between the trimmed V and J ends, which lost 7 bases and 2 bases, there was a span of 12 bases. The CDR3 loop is CASTVSLAYEQYF. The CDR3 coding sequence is TGTGCCAGCACCGTCAGTTTGGCCTACGAGCAGTACTTC.

CDR3 region: CARRDRVPRGYSGNTIYF. DNA for the CDR3: TGTGCCAGACGGGACAGGGTGCCCAGGGGCTACTCTGGAAACACCATATATTTT. This chain joins TRBV27 and TRBJ1-3; 9 bases map to TRBD1. The CDR3 sequence is 18 residues long. The germline V gene has CDR1 MNHEY and CDR2 SMNVEV (reference sequence). V was pared by 9 bases and J by 0 bases, with 15 bases of the junction left unmatched.

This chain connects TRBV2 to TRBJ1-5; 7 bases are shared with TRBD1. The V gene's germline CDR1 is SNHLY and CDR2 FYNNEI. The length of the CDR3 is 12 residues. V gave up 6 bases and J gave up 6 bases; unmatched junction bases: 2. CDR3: CASRSGGQPQHF. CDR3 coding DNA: TGTGCCAGCAGATCAGGGGGTCAGCCCCAGCATTTT.

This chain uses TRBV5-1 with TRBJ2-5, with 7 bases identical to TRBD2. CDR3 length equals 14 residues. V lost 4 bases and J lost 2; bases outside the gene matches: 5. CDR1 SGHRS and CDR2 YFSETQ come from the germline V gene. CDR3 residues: CASSATSAQETQYF. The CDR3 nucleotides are TGCGCCAGCAGCGCAACTAGCGCTCAAGAGACCCAGTACTTC.

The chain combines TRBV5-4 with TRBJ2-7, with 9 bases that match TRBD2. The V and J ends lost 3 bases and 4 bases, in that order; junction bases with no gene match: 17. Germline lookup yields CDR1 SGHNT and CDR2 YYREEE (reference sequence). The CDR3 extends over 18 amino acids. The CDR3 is CASSSRPQRLAARYEQYF. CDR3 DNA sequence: TGTGCCAGCAGCTCACGACCTCAGAGACTAGCGGCTCGGTACGAGCAGTACTTC.

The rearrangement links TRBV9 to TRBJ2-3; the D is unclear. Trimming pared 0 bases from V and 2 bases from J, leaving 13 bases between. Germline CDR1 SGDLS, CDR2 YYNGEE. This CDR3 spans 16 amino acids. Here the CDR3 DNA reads TGTGCCAGCAGCGTAGTGCTTGGCGGACCCACAGATACGCAGTATTTT. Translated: CASSVVLGGPTDTQYF.

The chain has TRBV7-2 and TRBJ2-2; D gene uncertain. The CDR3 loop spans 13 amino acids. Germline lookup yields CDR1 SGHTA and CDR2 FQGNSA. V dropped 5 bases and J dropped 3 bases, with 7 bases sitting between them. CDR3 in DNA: TGTGCCAGCAGCCAACTACACACCGGGGAGCTGTTTTTT. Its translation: CASSQLHTGELFF.

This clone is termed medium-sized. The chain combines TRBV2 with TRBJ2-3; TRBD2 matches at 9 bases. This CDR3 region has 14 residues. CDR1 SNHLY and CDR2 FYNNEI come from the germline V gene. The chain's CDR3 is CAGWLSGRRDTQYF. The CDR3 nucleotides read TGTGCTGGATGGTTGAGCGGGAGGAGGGATACGCAGTATTTT.